Below, 32 T cell receptor beta chains from the same sample are listed, as sequenced in a study of T cells after yellow fever vaccination. Each CDR3 protein gets one entry after TCRdb re-called the 5' RACE reads with MiXCR. Seen here are hundreds of thousands of distinct CDR3 sequences, around an eighth observed once, and the top ten hold 3.2%. Sequencing used CD4+ T cells sorted from PBMCs, obtained 15 days after the yellow fever booster vaccination. These receptors were collected from a man aged 18 to 29 who received the YFV17D yellow fever vaccine.

The chain joins TRBV24-1 to TRBJ1-5; D unclear. V gave up 9 bases and J gave up 6 bases, with 8 bases separating them. The CDR3 has 11 residues. In germline, CDR1 is KGHDR, CDR2 SFDVKD. For the CDR3, the DNA is TGTGCCACCGGAGGGAGTCAGCCCCAGCATTTT. Its protein is CATGGSQPQHF.

The gene calls are TRBV29-1 and TRBJ1-1, with TRBD1 as a possible D gene (6 bases). Trimming left V 6 bases short and J 4 bases short, with 15 bases between. The CDR3 runs to 13 residues. CDR1 SQVTM and CDR2 ANQGSEA come from the germline V gene. CDR3 nucleotide sequence: TGCAGCGTCAGGGGTAGGGCTAGCACTGAAGCTTTCTTT. Protein sequence: CSVRGRASTEAFF.

This clonotype was observed a few times. The chain carries TRBV29-1 and TRBJ1-2; D might be TRBD1 (5 bases). CDR1 SQVTM and CDR2 ANQGSEA come from the germline V gene. With 8 bases removed from V and 4 bases from J, the gap between germline ends came to 14 bases. This CDR3 spans 12 amino acids. CDR3 sequence reads: CSLGQGGYGYTF. CDR3 coding DNA: TGCAGCCTAGGTCAGGGAGGCTATGGCTACACCTTC.

This clonotype turned up a few times. This chain joins TRBV14 and TRBJ2-1, with 8 positions matching TRBD2. The germline gives CDR1 SGHDN, CDR2 FVKESK. V lost 8 bases, J lost 9 bases, and 15 bases stayed unmatched. This CDR3 region has 15 residues. The CDR3 coding sequence is TGTGCCAGCGGACCTAGCGGGCCCCTCGACGGTGAGCAGTTCTTC. Translated, it gives CASGPSGPLDGEQFF.

This clonotype was observed a handful of times. The chain recombines TRBV12-3 or TRBV12-4 with TRBJ2-3; D may match TRBD1 or TRBD2 (5 bases each). V was clipped by 6 bases and J by 3 bases, with 13 bases between them. The CDR3 sequence is 14 residues long. DNA of the CDR3: TGTGCCAGCAGCGGGACCCCCCCTACAGATACGCAGTATTTT. Protein sequence: CASSGTPPTDTQYF.

The chain has TRBV2 and TRBJ2-2, with 11 bases aligning to TRBD1. J lost 7 bases, V lost 6 bases, and 4 bases had no gene match. Germline-derived CDR1 and CDR2 are SNHLY and FYNNEI. The CDR3 runs 14 residues. CDR3 amino acids: CASRGTGGIGELFF. CDR3 in DNA: TGTGCCAGCAGGGGGACAGGGGGAATCGGGGAGCTGTTTTTT.

The sample holds a few counts of this clonotype. V and J are TRBV11-2 and TRBJ2-7; D is uncertain. Germline CDR1 and CDR2: SGHAT and FQNNGV. The CDR3 spans 13 residues. V lost 4 bases, J lost 4 bases, and 11 bases lay in between. CDR3 region: CASSSSLLYEQYF. CDR3 DNA: TGTGCCAGCAGCTCAAGTCTCCTTTACGAGCAGTACTTC. The entire variable domain, with the rest obtained from reference TRBV11-2 and TRBJ2-7, is as follows: EAGVAQSPRYKIIEKRQSVAFWCNPISGHATLYWYQQILGQGPKLLIQFQNNGVVDDSQLPKDRFSAERLKGVDSTLKIQPAKLEDSAVYLCASSSSLLYEQYFGPGTRLTVT.

This clonotype was picked up many times. This chain joins TRBV3-1 and TRBJ2-3; D may be TRBD2 (5 bases). V was cut by 1 base and J by 0 bases, with 8 bases left in between. Germline CDR1 and CDR2: LGHDT and YNNKEL (reference sequence). The CDR3 length is 15 residues. CDR3 in amino acids: CASSQASGSTDTQYF. In DNA form, the CDR3 reads TGTGCCAGCAGCCAAGCCAGCGGTAGCACAGATACGCAGTATTTT.

The chain links TRBV12-3 or TRBV12-4 to TRBJ2-2; TRBD1 matches at 7 bases. Trimming at V came to 6 bases and at J to 6 bases, leaving 4 bases not matched to a gene. The CDR3 has 13 amino acids. CDR3 DNA: TGTGCCAGCAGACGACAGGGTCCCGGGGAGCTGTTTTTT. Translating gives CASRRQGPGELFF.

The table lists this clonotype with many counts. V gene TRBV7-9 combines with J gene TRBJ2-1, with D maybe TRBD1 (5 bases). This CDR3 spans 11 amino acids. V lost 11 bases, J lost 2 bases, and 7 bases lay in between. CDR1 is SEHNR, CDR2 FQNEAQ, per germline (reference sequence). For the CDR3, the DNA is TGTGCCGGGGCTCCCTACAATGAGCAGTTCTTC. This gives the protein CAGAPYNEQFF.

This clonotype was counted between two and nine times. The chain joins TRBV7-3 to TRBJ2-3, with TRBD2 matching 8 bases. CDR3 length equals 14 residues. Germline V lookup: CDR1 SGHTA, CDR2 FQGTGA. Germline trimming cut 3 bases from V and 6 bases from J; bases unmatched to any gene: 5. Here the CDR3 reads CASSFQTSADTQYF. CDR3 nucleotides: TGTGCCAGCAGCTTTCAGACTAGCGCCGATACGCAGTATTTT. Full variable domain (outside the CDR3, taken from reference TRBV7-3 and TRBJ2-3): GAGVSQTPSNKVTEKGKYVELRCDPISGHTALYWYRQSLGQGPEFLIYFQGTGAADDSGLPNDRFFAVRPEGSVSTLKIQRTERGDSAVYLCASSFQTSADTQYFGPGTRLTVL.

The chain uses TRBV12-3 or TRBV12-4 and TRBJ2-3, with TRBD2 matching over 9 bases. The CDR3 contains 17 residues. The V gene end was trimmed by 1 base and the J gene end by 4 bases; junction bases not matched to a gene: 9. The CDR3 DNA follows: TGTGCCAGCAGTTTAGAGGTGTCTAGCGGGGTACCAGATACGCAGTATTTT. As protein: CASSLEVSSGVPDTQYF.

This clonotype was recorded many times. This chain joins TRBV28 and TRBJ2-4, with TRBD1 identical over 9 bases. The CDR3 is made up of 16 amino acids. The ends lost 7 bases at V and 4 bases at J; junction bases unmatched: 11. Germline V lookup: CDR1 MDHEN, CDR2 SYDVKM. CDR3 in DNA: TGTGCCAGCACCAAGCGTCGGGACAGGGTTAAAAACATTCAGTACTTC. This gives the protein CASTKRRDRVKNIQYF.

This clonotype was found a few times. The chain carries TRBV9 and TRBJ1-3; D is unresolved. Germline lookup yields CDR1 SGDLS and CDR2 YYNGEE. Trimming cost V 0 bases and J 4 bases, with 2 bases left between them. The CDR3 is 12 amino acids. CDR3 nucleotides: TGTGCCAGCAGCGTAGTCGGAAACACCATATATTTT. Translated, it gives CASSVVGNTIYF.

V gene TRBV4-3 combines with J gene TRBJ2-2; 9 bases line up with TRBD2. This CDR3 has 17 amino acids. Losses at the gene ends were 0 bases for V and 6 bases for J; bases not matched to a gene: 8. Germline loops: CDR1 LGHNA, CDR2 YSLEER. This CDR3 is CASSQEPGLAFAGELFF. DNA for the CDR3: TGCGCCAGCAGCCAAGAGCCGGGACTAGCATTTGCCGGGGAGCTGTTTTTT.

J is TRBJ2-5 and V is TRBV28; 8 positions agree with TRBD2. This CDR3 has 15 residues. Unmatched junction bases numbered 10, after V lost 6 bases and J lost 4 bases. The germline V gene encodes CDR1 MDHEN and CDR2 SYDVKM. CDR3 nucleotides: TGTGCCAGCAGCCTAATCGGGGGGGTTCGAGAGACCCAGTACTTC. The encoded protein is CASSLIGGVRETQYF.

V is TRBV28 and J is TRBJ2-7; TRBD1 matches at 10 bases. The CDR3 runs to 13 residues. V lost 8 bases to trimming and J lost 4 bases; unmatched junction nucleotides: 5. CDR1 MDHEN and CDR2 SYDVKM come from the germline V gene. The CDR3 region has the DNA TGTGCCAGCGGTAGACAGGGGGCATACGAGCAGTACGTC. Translating gives CASGRQGAYEQYV.

This clonotype was counted only a few times. The chain is built from TRBV24-1 and TRBJ2-2; D may be TRBD2 (7 bases). CDR1 KGHDR and CDR2 SFDVKD come from the germline V gene. The V gene lost 3 bases and the J gene lost 3 bases, with 10 bases spanning the gap. The CDR3 is 15 amino acids. CDR3 sequence (DNA): TGTGCCACCAGTGATGCGGGGGCTTACACCGGGGAGCTGTTTTTT. It specifies CATSDAGAYTGELFF.

This clonotype was seen at least ten times. The chain recombines TRBV7-2 with TRBJ2-5; TRBD2 might be the D (6 bases). V was clipped by 1 base and J by 1 base, with 10 bases between them. The CDR3 spans 15 residues. Germline CDR1 and CDR2: SGHTA and FQGNSA. CDR3 in DNA: TGTGCCAGCAGCTTAGGCGGGACGGGCCAAGAGACCCAGTACTTC. Translation: CASSLGGTGQETQYF.

This clonotype was counted between two and nine times. This chain links TRBV20-1 with TRBJ1-5, with D tentatively TRBD1 (6 bases). The germline V gene has CDR1 DFQATT and CDR2 SNEGSKA (reference sequence). The length of the CDR3 is 16 residues. Trimming left V 2 bases short and J 5 bases short, with 19 bases between. The CDR3 here is CSARSRGRDWDQPQHF. CDR3 in DNA: TGCAGTGCTAGATCCAGGGGCAGGGACTGGGATCAGCCCCAGCATTTT.

This chain connects TRBV27 to TRBJ2-5, with D possibly matching TRBD2 (5 bases). In germline, CDR1 is MNHEY, CDR2 SMNVEV (reference sequence). CDR3 size: 14 residues. V lost 5 bases and J lost 4, with 14 bases in between. The CDR3 DNA reads as TGTGCCAGCAGTATGAGGGCCCACGGAGAGACCCAGTACTTC. Translated, it gives CASSMRAHGETQYF.

This clonotype was seen ten or more times. The chain employs TRBV5-4 and TRBJ2-3; D is possibly TRBD2 (6 bases). Germline V gives CDR1 SGHNT, CDR2 YYREEE (reference sequence). CDR3 length: 14 residues. Trimming took 1 base from V and 6 from J, leaving 12 bases between them. CDR3 nucleotide sequence: TGTGCCAGCAGCTTGAGGGGAGGCAAGGATACGCAGTATTTT. This sequence encodes CASSLRGGKDTQYF.

Only a few counts were recorded for this clonotype. This chain joins TRBV20-1 and TRBJ2-5; TRBD1 is a possible D gene (6 bases). The germline gives CDR1 DFQATT, CDR2 SNEGSKA (reference sequence). CDR3 length equals 12 residues. V gave up 6 bases and J gave up 9 bases, with 17 bases separating them. This chain's CDR3 is CSALDRSMAQYF. CDR3 in DNA: TGCAGTGCCCTTGACAGGTCAATGGCCCAGTACTTC.

Many counts were recorded for this clonotype. The V and J genes are TRBV7-3 and TRBJ2-2; D is perhaps TRBD1 (5 bases). This CDR3 has 17 amino acids. Germline V CDR1 and CDR2: SGHTA, FQGTGA. Between the trimmed V and J ends, which lost 5 bases and 7 bases, there was a span of 23 bases. The CDR3 protein is CASSPKLKPRGLGELFF. The CDR3, as DNA: TGTGCCAGCAGCCCCAAACTAAAGCCAAGGGGCCTCGGGGAGCTGTTTTTT. Using reference TRBV7-3 and TRBJ2-2 for the parts outside the CDR3, the full variable domain is GAGVSQTPSNKVTEKGKYVELRCDPISGHTALYWYRQSLGQGPEFLIYFQGTGAADDSGLPNDRFFAVRPEGSVSTLKIQRTERGDSAVYLCASSPKLKPRGLGELFFGEGSRLTVL.

This chain links TRBV5-1 with TRBJ1-1; D remains unclear. Germline values: CDR1 SGHRS, CDR2 YFSETQ. CDR3 length: 14 amino acids. The germline V and J ends were trimmed by 4 bases and 1 base, with 11 bases remaining between them. CDR3: CASSLLGSNTEAFF. In nucleotides, the CDR3 is TGCGCCAGCAGCCTTTTGGGGTCGAACACTGAAGCTTTCTTT.

This chain joins TRBV10-3 and TRBJ2-2; 9 nucleotides align to TRBD1. Trimming took 5 bases from V and 5 from J; bases not matched to a gene: 6. The V gene's germline CDR1 is ENHRY and CDR2 SYGVKD. The length of the CDR3 is 15 residues. The CDR3 DNA is TGTGCCATCAGTCCGGGACAGGGAGGGACCGGGGAGCTGTTTTTT. It encodes CAISPGQGGTGELFF.

This clonotype appeared a few times. This chain connects TRBV12-3 or TRBV12-4 to TRBJ2-2; D tentatively fits TRBD1 or TRBD2 (5 bases each). V dropped 3 bases and J dropped 0 bases, with 8 bases sitting between them. The CDR3 totals 15 residues. As DNA, the CDR3 is TGTGCCAGCAGTTTGGGGGTCTCGAACACCGGGGAGCTGTTTTTT. Translating it yields CASSLGVSNTGELFF.

At least ten counts were recorded for this clonotype. The chain combines TRBV7-2 with TRBJ2-7; tentatively, D is TRBD1 (6 bases). CDR3 length: 14 amino acids. Germline V gene sequence: CDR1 SGHTA, CDR2 FQGNSA. V was clipped by 4 bases and J by 1 base, with 11 bases between them. CDR3 DNA: TGTGCCAGCAGCTCCAGGCAGGGGTCCTACGAGCAGTACTTC. This sequence encodes CASSSRQGSYEQYF.

This clonotype showed up just a few times. The rearrangement uses TRBV5-1 and TRBJ1-1; maybe TRBD1 (6 bases). The CDR3 covers 16 residues. V shed 0 bases and J shed 0 bases, with 12 bases lying between them. Looked up from germline, CDR1 is SGHRS and CDR2 is YFSETQ. CDR3 DNA sequence: TGCGCCAGCAGCTTGGTTTCCGGACAGCTGAACACTGAAGCTTTCTTT. Residues: CASSLVSGQLNTEAFF.

The J gene is TRBJ2-2, the V gene TRBV6-5, with a weak D call TRBD2 (5 bases). This CDR3 is built from 12 residues. The germline V gene has CDR1 MNHEY and CDR2 SVGAGI. CDR3 amino acids: CGTGTNTGELFF. In DNA form, the CDR3 reads TGTGGGACGGGGACGAACACCGGGGAGCTGTTTTTT.

This clonotype showed up just a few times. The gene calls are TRBV24-1 and TRBJ1-2; D might be TRBD1 (6 bases). CDR3 length: 12 residues. With 6 bases removed from V and 10 bases from J, the gap between germline ends came to 14 bases. Germline lookup yields CDR1 KGHDR and CDR2 SFDVKD. The CDR3 reads CATSLTGRDYTF. The DNA of the CDR3 is TGTGCCACCAGTCTAACAGGGCGGGACTACACCTTC.

The CDR3 sequence is CASSFAGMPVRYGYTF. In DNA form, the CDR3 reads TGTGCCAGCAGTTTTGCAGGGATGCCGGTTAGGTATGGCTACACCTTC. V is TRBV27 and J is TRBJ1-2; tentatively, D is TRBD1 (5 bases). V shed 3 bases and J shed 5 bases, with 19 bases lying between them. The germline CDR1 and CDR2 sequences are MNHEY and SMNVEV (reference sequence). CDR3 length equals 16 residues.